This TCR beta chain was identified in a study of blood T cell repertoires in COVID-19. Study-level background: Samples came from the United States, Italy and Spain, spanning acute and convalescent COVID-19. Sources were T cells, B-cell-depleted T cells, or PBMCs; the material itself was cDNA or gDNA.

This clone was picked up one time. The CDR3 covers 17 residues. Germline V lookup: CDR1 GTSNPN, CDR2 SVGIG (reference sequence). The ends were cut back, 5 bases at V and 7 bases at J, with 27 bases in the middle. In the original processing: Reference gene primer amplification gave estimated nucleated cell counts. Sequencing used immunoSEQ multiplex PCR; TCRdb keeps in-frame clones, though not all of them. Clonal size and the V and J genes are those of that table, whereas D and trimming came from the DNA. The repertoire consists of about 50,000 clones, with over 80% occurring once and the leading ten covering over 15%.

The sample consisted of peripheral blood. The receptor comes from a man aged 35-49 years with acute or convalescent COVID-19. The chain recombines TRBV30 with TRBJ2-1; tentative D call: TRBD2 (5 bases). The CDR3 protein is CAWGKSKSWSGPNEQFF. CDR3 DNA: TGTGCCTGGGGAAAAAGCAAAAGCTGGAGCGGCCCTAATGAGCAGTTCTTC.